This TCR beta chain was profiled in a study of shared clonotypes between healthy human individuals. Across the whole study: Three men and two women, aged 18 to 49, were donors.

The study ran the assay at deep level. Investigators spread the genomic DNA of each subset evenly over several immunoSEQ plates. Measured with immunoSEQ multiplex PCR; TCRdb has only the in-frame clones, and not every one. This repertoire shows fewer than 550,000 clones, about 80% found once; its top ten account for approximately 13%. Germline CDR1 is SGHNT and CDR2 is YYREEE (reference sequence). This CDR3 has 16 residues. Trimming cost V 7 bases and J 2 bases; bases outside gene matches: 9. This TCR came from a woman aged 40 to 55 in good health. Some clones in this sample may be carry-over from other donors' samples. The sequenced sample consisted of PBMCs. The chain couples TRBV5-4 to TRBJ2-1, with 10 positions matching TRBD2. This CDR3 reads CASQKPSGRAYNEQFF. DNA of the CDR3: TGTGCCAGCCAGAAGCCCAGCGGGAGGGCCTACAATGAGCAGTTCTTC.